Sequencing of this T cell receptor beta chain was carried out in a study of technical replicates of blood from four donors. The data were produced by immunoSEQ multiplex PCR, yet TCRdb's version contains in-frame clones alone and is incomplete. Of tens of thousands of clones listed, around 97% are singletons. The sequence came from a human donor in good health. The sample comprised T cells isolated from PBMCs.

The CDR3 coding sequence is TGTGCCAGCAGCTTGGGGCCCGAGGGGGTCTACAATGAGCAGTTCTTC. Its protein product is CASSLGPEGVYNEQFF. V usage is TRBV5-4 and J usage is TRBJ2-1, with D possibly being TRBD1 (6 bases). V was pared by 0 bases and J by 3 bases, with 13 bases between. Per the germline V gene, CDR1 is SGHNT and CDR2 is YYREEE (reference sequence). This CDR3 is built from 16 residues. The full variable domain, with the rest looked up from reference TRBV5-4 and TRBJ2-1, is ETGVTQSPTHLIKTRGQQVTLRCSSQSGHNTVSWYQQALGQGPQFIFQYYREEENGRGNFPPRFSGLQFPNYSSELNVNALELDDSALYLCASSLGPEGVYNEQFFGPGTRLTVL.